These 28 T cell receptor beta chains were sequenced from one sample in a study of blood T cell repertoires in COVID-19. Using immunoSEQ multiplex PCR, the repertoire was profiled, and TCRdb retains in-frame clones only, with some absent. The repertoire holds some 150,000 clones, 75% to 90% seen once, with approximately 2.4% in the top ten. Sample: peripheral blood. The receptor set was obtained from a woman aged 70-85 years with acute or convalescent COVID-19.

CDR3 DNA: TGTGCCAGCATGAGTTGGGAGACAGGGAAAGAGACCCAGTACTTC. Encoded protein: CASMSWETGKETQYF. The V call is TRBV27, the J call TRBJ2-5; 7 nucleotides match TRBD1. The CDR3 has 15 residues. V trimming: 7 bases; J trimming: 3 bases; junction bases outside the gene matches: 11. Germline CDR1 is MNHEY and CDR2 is SMNVEV (reference sequence).

The rearrangement links TRBV7-8 to TRBJ2-5; 12 bases are shared with TRBD2. The CDR3 runs to 16 residues. Trimming cost V 5 bases and J 2 bases; bases outside gene matches: 6. Germline-derived CDR1 and CDR2 are SGHVS and FQNEAQ. The CDR3 is CASSPASGGAQETQYF. The CDR3 DNA sequence: TGTGCCAGCAGCCCGGCTAGCGGGGGGGCTCAAGAGACCCAGTACTTC.

The V call is TRBV3-1 (or the pseudogene TRBV3-2), the J call TRBJ2-4, with 8 bases matching TRBD2. Germline CDR1 and CDR2: LGHDT and YNNKEL (reference sequence). After removal of 4 bases from V and 6 bases from J, the junction contained 11 bases not matched to a gene. CDR3 length: 16 residues. In nucleotides, the CDR3 is TGTGCCAGCAGCCCAGGCGTGGGACTAGAGAGAAACATTCAGTACTTC. Its protein is CASSPGVGLERNIQYF.

This sequence joins TRBV19 and TRBJ1-6, with TRBD1 matching 11 bases. The CDR3 spans 17 residues. Germline V gene data show CDR1 as LNHDA and CDR2 as SQIVND (reference sequence). V trimming: 3 bases; J trimming: 10 bases; junction bases outside the gene matches: 11. This CDR3 is CASSIYTGTGGSSPLHF. In DNA, the CDR3 is TGTGCCAGTAGTATCTACACCGGGACAGGGGGTTCATCACCCCTCCACTTT.

This chain uses TRBV5-1 with TRBJ1-2; 8 bases are shared with TRBD1. This CDR3 spans 14 amino acids. Germline V gives CDR1 SGHRS, CDR2 YFSETQ. J gave up 8 bases and V 4 bases, and 10 bases lay outside the gene matches. The CDR3 loop is CASSPDRERRGYTF. The CDR3 DNA follows: TGCGCCAGCAGCCCGGACAGGGAGCGAAGGGGCTACACCTTC. Combining the CDR3 with reference TRBV5-1 and TRBJ1-2 gives the whole variable domain KAGVTQTPRYLIKTRGQQVTLSCSPISGHRSVSWYQQTPGQGLQFLFEYFSETQRNKGNFPGRFSGRQFSNSRSEMNVSTLELGDSALYLCASSPDRERRGYTFGSGTRLTVV.

The V call is TRBV7-9, the J call TRBJ1-2; D possibly corresponds to TRBD1 (5 bases). In germline, CDR1 is SEHNR, CDR2 FQNEAQ (reference sequence). This CDR3 has 14 amino acids. Deletions cut 5 bases from V and 6 bases from J, with 16 bases between. The CDR3 DNA reads TGTGCCAGCAGCCTGAATCAGGGATATCATGGCTACACCTTC. It yields the protein CASSLNQGYHGYTF.

The chain employs TRBV7-2 and TRBJ1-6; possibly TRBD1 for D (6 bases). Trimming pared 6 bases from V and 3 bases from J, leaving 15 bases between. CDR1 is SGHTA and CDR2 is FQGNSA in the germline V gene. The CDR3 loop spans 16 amino acids. CDR3 DNA sequence: TGTGCCAGCAGTTCACAGGGCCCCGGCTATAATTCACCCCTCCACTTT. Its protein is CASSSQGPGYNSPLHF.

The chain employs TRBV6-1 and TRBJ2-3, with a possible D match to TRBD2 (6 bases). V was clipped by 3 bases and J by 2 bases, with 9 bases between them. Germline V gene data show CDR1 as MNHNS and CDR2 as SASEGT. The CDR3 contains 14 residues. DNA of the CDR3: TGTGCCAGCAGTGATGCTAGCGTCACAGATACGCAGTATTTT. Translation gives CASSDASVTDTQYF.

The CDR3 DNA is TGTGCCAGCAGCCAAGATGCGGCAGCGACCTATGGCTACACCTTC. This translates into CASSQDAAATYGYTF. The J gene is TRBJ1-2, the V gene TRBV14; D unclear. V lost 0 bases and J lost 4, with 12 bases in between. Germline V gene data show CDR1 as SGHDN and CDR2 as FVKESK. The CDR3 sequence is 15 residues long.

V is TRBV5-6 and J is TRBJ2-2, with D tentatively TRBD1 (6 bases). The V gene lost 2 bases and the J gene lost 6 bases, with 11 bases spanning the gap. Germline V gene lookup returns CDR1 SGHDT and CDR2 YYEEEE. The CDR3 has 14 residues. The CDR3 protein is CASSFGTSAGELFF. The CDR3 DNA sequence: TGTGCCAGCAGCTTCGGGACATCCGCCGGGGAGCTGTTTTTT.

The V gene is TRBV28, the J gene TRBJ2-7; perhaps TRBD2 as D (6 bases). Trimming removed 4 bases from V and 4 bases from J, with 14 bases in between. Germline V gene lookup returns CDR1 MDHEN and CDR2 SYDVKM. The CDR3 extends over 14 amino acids. The CDR3 coding sequence is TGTGCCAGCAGTTCCCCCGGGACTTATTACGAGCAGTACGTC. This sequence encodes CASSSPGTYYEQYV.

The V call is TRBV19, the J call TRBJ1-2; the D is unclear. This CDR3 is built from 13 residues. Looked up from germline, CDR1 is LNHDA and CDR2 is SQIVND (reference sequence). The V and J ends lost 4 bases and 8 bases respectively, with 14 bases between them. The CDR3 DNA follows: TGTGCCAGTAGTACAGGAACCAGTGGAGGCTACACCTTC. Translation: CASSTGTSGGYTF.

The CDR3 region is CAWSAQGNQPQHF. CDR3 bases: TGTGCCTGGAGTGCACAGGGGAATCAGCCCCAGCATTTT. The chain carries TRBV30 and TRBJ1-5; 7 bases align to TRBD1. This CDR3 region has 13 residues. V dropped 1 base and J dropped 4; count of bases not matched to a gene: 1. In germline, CDR1 is GTSNPN, CDR2 SVGIG (reference sequence).

V gene TRBV28 combines with J gene TRBJ2-2, with D possibly TRBD1 on 5 matching bases. Between the trimmed V and J ends, which lost 2 bases and 2 bases, there was a span of 9 bases. This CDR3 region has 15 residues. Germline CDR1 is MDHEN and CDR2 is SYDVKM. CDR3: CASSLRQLNTGELFF. The CDR3 DNA reads as TGTGCCAGCAGTTTAAGACAGTTAAACACCGGGGAGCTGTTTTTT.

V is TRBV19 and J is TRBJ2-5, with a weak D call TRBD2 (6 bases). In germline, CDR1 is LNHDA, CDR2 SQIVND (reference sequence). The germline V and J ends were trimmed by 4 bases and 6 bases, with 15 bases remaining between them. The CDR3 is 14 amino acids. For the CDR3, the DNA is TGTGCCAGTAGTACCGGGACTGCGGGAAAGACCCAGTACTTC. It codes for CASSTGTAGKTQYF. Full variable domain (missing parts from reference TRBV19 and TRBJ2-5): DGGITQSPKYLFRKEGQNVTLSCEQNLNHDAMYWYRQDPGQGLRLIYYSQIVNDFQKGDIAEGYSVSREKKESFPLTVTSAQKNPTAFYLCASSTGTAGKTQYFGPGTRLLVL.

About this clone itself: This could be a read error, since a much larger clone is one nucleotide away. The sample has other DNA sequences that encode this CDR3 too. The chain recombines TRBV19 with TRBJ1-6; TRBD1 might be the D (6 bases). With 5 bases removed from V and 4 bases from J, the gap between germline ends came to 15 bases. Germline CDR1 LNHDA, CDR2 SQIVND (reference sequence). This CDR3 contains 16 residues. In DNA, the CDR3 is TGTGCCAGTAGTTCGGGACACCTGAGATATAATTCACCCCTCCACTTT. Residues: CASSSGHLRYNSPLHF.

CDR3 sequence reads: CASSEQNGGLQETQYF. The CDR3 coding sequence is TGTGCCAGCAGCGAACAGAACGGGGGGCTACAAGAGACCCAGTACTTC. V and J are TRBV4-2 and TRBJ2-5; a weak D match, TRBD2 (7 bases). V lost 5 bases and J lost 2, with 18 bases in between. CDR3 length: 16 amino acids. CDR1 and CDR2 from the germline V gene are LGHNA and YNFKEQ.

The chain employs TRBV28 and TRBJ1-2, with TRBD1 matching over 10 bases. Germline lookup yields CDR1 MDHEN and CDR2 SYDVKM. The V and J ends lost 6 bases and 2 bases, in that order; junction bases with no gene match: 3. This CDR3 is 14 amino acids long. The DNA of the CDR3 is TGTGCCAGCAGACCGGGACAGGGGAACTATGGCTACACCTTC. It is translated as CASRPGQGNYGYTF.

The chain couples TRBV21-1 to TRBJ2-6; the table names TRBD2, a call not compared with the DNA. TRBV21-1 is annotated as a pseudogene. The CDR3 loop spans 14 amino acids. Here the CDR3 DNA reads TGTGCCAGCAGCCGGGGTAACGGGGCCAACGTCCTGACTTTC. Amino acids: CASSRGNGANVLTF.

The chain joins TRBV6-5 to TRBJ2-7; TRBD1 matches 8 bases. There are 14 residues in the CDR3. Trimming removed 10 bases from V and 2 bases from J; junction bases left unmatched: 10. CDR1 is MNHEY and CDR2 is SVGAGI in the germline V gene. DNA of the CDR3: TGTGCCATTTCTGGGGACAGGAGAACCTACGAGCAGTACTTC. Amino acid sequence: CAISGDRRTYEQYF.

The chain uses TRBV10-3 and TRBJ2-2; 9 bases map to TRBD2. The V and J ends lost 3 bases and 7 bases, in that order; junction bases with no gene match: 9. The germline V gene has CDR1 ENHRY and CDR2 SYGVKD. CDR3 size: 16 residues. CDR3 sequence: CAISEVAGDRGGELFF. CDR3 DNA sequence: TGTGCCATCAGTGAAGTAGCGGGGGACCGGGGCGGGGAGCTGTTTTTT.

The chain employs TRBV4-2 and TRBJ2-5; 8 positions match TRBD2. Germline assignment: CDR1 LGHNA and CDR2 YNFKEQ. The CDR3 extends over 16 amino acids. V trimming: 4 bases; J trimming: 1 base; junction bases outside the gene matches: 8. The CDR3 loop is CASSPLRGGLQETQYF. CDR3 DNA: TGTGCCAGCAGCCCATTACGGGGGGGGCTCCAAGAGACCCAGTACTTC.

The V and J genes are TRBV29-1 and TRBJ2-5, with D tentatively TRBD2 (7 bases). This CDR3 is 14 amino acids long. Looked up from germline, CDR1 is SQVTM and CDR2 is ANQGSEA. The V gene lost 4 bases and the J gene lost 5 bases, with 17 bases spanning the gap. The DNA of the CDR3 is TGCAGCGTTGCGGAGGGGGGGCCTAGGGAGACCCAGTACTTC. Amino acids: CSVAEGGPRETQYF.

This sequence joins TRBV7-3 and TRBJ1-2, with 7 bases identical to TRBD1. CDR1 is SGHTA, CDR2 FQGTGA, per germline. The CDR3 loop spans 14 amino acids. V was clipped by 0 bases and J by 5 bases; unmatched bases: 3. The CDR3 spells CASSLTPGGYGYTF. The CDR3, as DNA: TGTGCCAGCAGCTTAACGCCAGGGGGGTATGGCTACACCTTC.

The rearrangement uses TRBV19 and TRBJ2-1; D is unclear. Deletions cut 8 bases from V and 6 bases from J, with 17 bases between. This CDR3 contains 14 residues. CDR1 LNHDA and CDR2 SQIVND come from the germline V gene (reference sequence). DNA of the CDR3: TGTGCCAGTGGTCGAGCAAGAACTCTCAATGAGCAGTTCTTC. Residues: CASGRARTLNEQFF.

The chain employs TRBV7-2 and TRBJ1-3; TRBD1 matches 8 bases. Germline lookup yields CDR1 SGHTA and CDR2 FQGNSA. V lost 5 bases to trimming and J lost 4 bases; unmatched junction nucleotides: 10. The CDR3 spans 16 residues. The CDR3 protein is CASSKTTGGLGNTIYF. Here the CDR3 DNA reads TGTGCCAGCAGCAAAACTACAGGGGGATTAGGAAACACCATATATTTT.

The chain joins TRBV6-1 to TRBJ2-2; D perhaps matches TRBD2 (5 bases). This CDR3 spans 14 amino acids. Per germline, CDR1 MNHNS and CDR2 SASEGT. Trimming cost V 2 bases and J 7 bases, with 11 bases left between them. The chain's CDR3 is CASSELGGYGELFF. CDR3 nucleotide sequence: TGTGCCAGCAGTGAACTTGGCGGGTACGGGGAGCTGTTTTTT.

This clone was seen more than once but under ten times. The chain carries TRBV2 and TRBJ1-5, with TRBD1 as a possible D gene (5 bases). This CDR3 is 15 amino acids long. Germline V gives CDR1 SNHLY, CDR2 FYNNEI. The V end was cut by 1 base, the J end by 1 base, with 8 bases between. CDR3 nucleotide sequence: TGTGCCAGCAGTGAAGAGGCAGGGAGCAATCAGCCCCAGCATTTT. It translates to CASSEEAGSNQPQHF.